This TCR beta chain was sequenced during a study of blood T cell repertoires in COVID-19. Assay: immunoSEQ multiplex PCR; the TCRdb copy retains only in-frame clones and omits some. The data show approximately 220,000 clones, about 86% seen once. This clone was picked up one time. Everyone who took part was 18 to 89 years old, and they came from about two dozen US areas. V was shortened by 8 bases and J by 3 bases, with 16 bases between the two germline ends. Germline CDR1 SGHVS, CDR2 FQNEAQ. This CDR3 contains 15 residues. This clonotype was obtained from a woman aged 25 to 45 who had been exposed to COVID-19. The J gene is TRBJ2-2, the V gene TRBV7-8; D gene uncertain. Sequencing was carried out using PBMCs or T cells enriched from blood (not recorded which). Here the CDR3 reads CASQIMSGDTGELFF. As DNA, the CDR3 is TGTGCCAGCCAAATAATGTCCGGAGACACCGGGGAGCTGTTTTTT.